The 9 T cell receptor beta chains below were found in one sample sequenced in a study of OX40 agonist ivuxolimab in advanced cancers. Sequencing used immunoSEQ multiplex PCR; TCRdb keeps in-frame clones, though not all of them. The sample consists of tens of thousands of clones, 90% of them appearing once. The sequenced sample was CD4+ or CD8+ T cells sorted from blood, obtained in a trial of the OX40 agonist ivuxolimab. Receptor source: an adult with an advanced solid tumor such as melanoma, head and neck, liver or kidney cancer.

CDR3 nucleotide sequence: TGCAGTGCACAGCGGCAAGAGACCCAGTACTTC. This codes for CSAQRQETQYF. This chain links TRBV20-1 with TRBJ2-5; TRBD2 is a possible D gene (5 bases). V was trimmed by 6 bases and J by 2 bases, leaving 7 bases between them. The germline V gene has CDR1 DFQATT and CDR2 SNEGSKA (reference sequence). This CDR3 is built from 11 residues.

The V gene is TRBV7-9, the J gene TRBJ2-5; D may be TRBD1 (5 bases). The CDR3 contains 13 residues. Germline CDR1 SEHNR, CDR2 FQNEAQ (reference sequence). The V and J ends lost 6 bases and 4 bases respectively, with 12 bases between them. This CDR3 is CASSSRDPETQYF. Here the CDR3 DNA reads TGTGCCAGCAGTTCCAGGGATCCAGAGACCCAGTACTTC.

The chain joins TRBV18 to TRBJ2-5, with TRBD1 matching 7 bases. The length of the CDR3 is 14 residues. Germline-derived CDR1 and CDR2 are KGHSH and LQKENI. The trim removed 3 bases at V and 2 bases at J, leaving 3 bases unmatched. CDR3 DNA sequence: TGTGCCAGCTCACCCTCGGGACAGCAAGAGACCCAGTACTTC. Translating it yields CASSPSGQQETQYF.

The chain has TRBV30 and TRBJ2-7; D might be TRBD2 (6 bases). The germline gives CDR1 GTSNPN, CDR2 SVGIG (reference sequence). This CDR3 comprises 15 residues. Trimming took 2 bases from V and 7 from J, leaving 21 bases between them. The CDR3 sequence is CAWSWKGLVTVEQYF. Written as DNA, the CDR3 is TGTGCCTGGAGTTGGAAGGGACTCGTAACTGTGGAGCAGTACTTC.

The CDR3 bases are TGTGCCTGGAGGGCGGGACTTAGCCGGGAGACCCAGTACTTC. Its protein is CAWRAGLSRETQYF. The chain employs TRBV30 and TRBJ2-5; D may be TRBD2 (6 bases). Germline CDR1 GTSNPN, CDR2 SVGIG (reference sequence). This CDR3 has 14 residues. V was clipped by 3 bases and J by 5 bases, with 16 bases between them.

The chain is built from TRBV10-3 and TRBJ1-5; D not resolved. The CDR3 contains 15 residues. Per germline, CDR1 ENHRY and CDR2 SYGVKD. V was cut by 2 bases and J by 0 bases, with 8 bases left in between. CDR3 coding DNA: TGTGCCATCAGTGAGACGATCTATAGCAATCAGCCCCAGCATTTT. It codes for CAISETIYSNQPQHF.

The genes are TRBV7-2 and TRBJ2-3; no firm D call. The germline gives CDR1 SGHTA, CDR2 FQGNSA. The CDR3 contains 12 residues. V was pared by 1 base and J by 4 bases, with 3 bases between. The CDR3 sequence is CASSLDSDTQYF. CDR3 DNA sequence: TGTGCCAGCAGCTTAGATTCAGATACGCAGTATTTT. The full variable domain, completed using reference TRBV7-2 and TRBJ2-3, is GAGVSQSPSNKVTEKGKDVELRCDPISGHTALYWYRQSLGQGLEFLIYFQGNSAPDKSGLPSDRFSAERTGGSVSTLTIQRTQQEDSAVYLCASSLDSDTQYFGPGTRLTVL.

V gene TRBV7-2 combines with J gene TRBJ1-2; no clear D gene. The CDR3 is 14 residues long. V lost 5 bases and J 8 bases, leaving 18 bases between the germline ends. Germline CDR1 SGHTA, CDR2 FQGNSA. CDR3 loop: CASSPDPGSGGYTF. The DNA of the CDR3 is TGTGCCAGCAGCCCTGATCCAGGTTCTGGGGGCTACACCTTC. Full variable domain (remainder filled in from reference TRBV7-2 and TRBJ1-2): GAGVSQSPSNKVTEKGKDVELRCDPISGHTALYWYRQSLGQGLEFLIYFQGNSAPDKSGLPSDRFSAERTGGSVSTLTIQRTQQEDSAVYLCASSPDPGSGGYTFGSGTRLTVV.

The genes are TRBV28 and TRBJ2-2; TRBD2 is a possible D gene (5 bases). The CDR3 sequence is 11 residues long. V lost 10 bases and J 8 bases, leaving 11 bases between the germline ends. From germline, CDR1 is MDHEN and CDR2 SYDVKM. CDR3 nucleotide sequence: TGTGCCACTAGCAGGTTGGGGGAGCTGTTTTTT. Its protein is CATSRLGELFF.